The rows below give T cell receptor beta chains drawn from one sample of a study of CXCR3-negative and CXCR3-positive naive CD8 T cells. TCRdb reprocessed the 5' RACE reads; each CDR3 protein has one entry and no DNA is given. The sample has about 98,000 distinct CDR3 sequences, and its top ten clones hold roughly 0.99%. Input material: naive CXCR3+ CD8+ T cells from blood. The source is a human donor in good health. Some clones in this sample may be carry-over from other donors' samples. Each CDR3 is given with its conserved first and last residue. Fields, in order: J gene, V gene, CDR3 protein.

>TRBJ1-2|TRBV29-1
CSVEDGDNYGYTF
>TRBJ2-2|TRBV4-3
CASSQGFRAGELFF
>TRBJ2-1|TRBV2
CASEAGTSGLNEQFF
>TRBJ2-2|TRBV5-4
CASSPRLAGGPNTGELFF
>TRBJ1-2|TRBV7-9
CASSSSLLSRGPYGYTF
>TRBJ1-1|TRBV29-1
CSVEYRGRDTEAFF
>TRBJ2-7|TRBV4-2
CASSQTDTSPSYEQYF
>TRBJ2-3|TRBV4-2
CASSQVRIRTTMSTDTQYF
>TRBJ2-1|TRBV12-3/TRBV12-4
CASSVADTYNEQFF
>TRBJ2-3|TRBV7-2
CASSSIPGLAGEPSTDTQYF
>TRBJ2-4|TRBV7-2
CASSPNPRWENIQYF
>TRBJ2-3|TRBV27
CASHHRAADTQYF
>TRBJ2-3|TRBV7-8
CASRGRGDTQYF
>TRBJ2-5|TRBV13
CASSPRSRTFQETQYF
>TRBJ2-5|TRBV4-3
CASSRAGGQETQYF
>TRBJ1-1|TRBV6-6
CASSYSGGGTEAFF
>TRBJ2-3|TRBV4-2
CASSQDQAGGSDTQYF
>TRBJ2-1|TRBV11-2
CASSLTQGYNEQFF
>TRBJ2-3|TRBV18
CASSPAGLEGDTQYF
>TRBJ2-1|TRBV29-1
CSVERDNEQFF
>TRBJ1-1|TRBV30
CAWTNPRGRTLWTEAFF
>TRBJ2-7|TRBV10-3
CAINIGDGVAREQYF
>TRBJ2-1|TRBV6-6
CASPTDLSSYNEQFF
>TRBJ2-1|TRBV6-2/TRBV6-3
CASSYGGLYNEQFF
>TRBJ2-1|TRBV19
CASSAAGGTYNEQFF
>TRBJ2-1|TRBV29-1
CSNTGLANEQFF